This T cell receptor (beta chain) was identified during a study of T-cell memory formation after mild COVID-19. Overall study results and limits: Those CD4+ clones that contracted were mainly in CM and EM (CD8+ ones in EMRA).

This clonotype was found a few times. Antigen: not known. A 5'RACE reaction primed in the constant segment made cDNA libraries of TCR alpha and TCR beta, and these carried sample barcodes and UMIs. Each CDR3 protein is one row after TCRdb ran MiXCR on the 5' RACE reads. The repertoire includes about 49,000 distinct CDR3 sequences, approximately 7% of them detected once, and approximately 1.5% sits in the top ten. The CDR3 contains 15 residues. J was trimmed by 8 bases and V by 1 base; bases with no gene match: 6. Germline V gives CDR1 SGHTA, CDR2 FQGNSA. V gene TRBV7-2 combines with J gene TRBJ2-5; TRBD2 matches 11 bases. This TCR was sampled from a man aged 18 to 29 who had mild COVID-19 (a few samples of this study predate the infection). Cell type and time point are not known. Source material: PBMCs or a T cell subset sorted from them (not recorded which). The CDR3 loop reads CASSLVSGGEGTQYF. CDR3 sequence (DNA): TGTGCCAGCAGCTTAGTTAGCGGGGGGGAAGGAACCCAGTACTTC.